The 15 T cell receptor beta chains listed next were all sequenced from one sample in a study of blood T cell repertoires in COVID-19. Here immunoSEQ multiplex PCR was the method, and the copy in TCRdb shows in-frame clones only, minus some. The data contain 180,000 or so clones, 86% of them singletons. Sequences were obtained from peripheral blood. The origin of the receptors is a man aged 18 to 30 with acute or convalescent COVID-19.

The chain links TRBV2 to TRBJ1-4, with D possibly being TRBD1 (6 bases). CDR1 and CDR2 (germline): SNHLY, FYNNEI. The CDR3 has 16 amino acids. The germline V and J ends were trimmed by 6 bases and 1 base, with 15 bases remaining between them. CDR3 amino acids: CASRAGGGVTNEKLFF. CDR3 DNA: TGTGCCAGCAGAGCAGGAGGGGGGGTAACTAATGAAAAACTGTTTTTT.

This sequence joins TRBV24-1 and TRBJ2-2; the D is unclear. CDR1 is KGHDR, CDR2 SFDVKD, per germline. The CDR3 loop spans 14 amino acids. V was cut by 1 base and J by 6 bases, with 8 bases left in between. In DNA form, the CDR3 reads TGTGCCACCAGTGATTTTGGGCCATCCGGGGAGCTGTTTTTT. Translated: CATSDFGPSGELFF.

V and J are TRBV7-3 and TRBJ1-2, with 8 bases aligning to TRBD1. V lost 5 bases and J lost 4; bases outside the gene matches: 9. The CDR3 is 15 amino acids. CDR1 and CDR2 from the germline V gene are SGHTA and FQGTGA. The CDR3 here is CASSPKGQGTYGYTF. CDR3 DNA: TGTGCCAGCAGCCCAAAAGGACAGGGAACCTATGGCTACACCTTC.

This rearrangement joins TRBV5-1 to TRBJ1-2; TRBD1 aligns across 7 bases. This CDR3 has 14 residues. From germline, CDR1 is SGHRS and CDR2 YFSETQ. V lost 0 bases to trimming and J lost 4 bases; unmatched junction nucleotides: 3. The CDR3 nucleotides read TGCGCCAGCAGCTTGGGGGACAGTCTCTATGGCTACACCTTC. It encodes CASSLGDSLYGYTF.

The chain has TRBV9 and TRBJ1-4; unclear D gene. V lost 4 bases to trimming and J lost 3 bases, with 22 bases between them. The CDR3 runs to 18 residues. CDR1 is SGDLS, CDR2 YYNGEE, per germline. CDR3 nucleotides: TGTGCCAGCAGCCCACATCAGACCCAAAACGGGGCTAATGAAAAACTGTTTTTT. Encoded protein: CASSPHQTQNGANEKLFF.

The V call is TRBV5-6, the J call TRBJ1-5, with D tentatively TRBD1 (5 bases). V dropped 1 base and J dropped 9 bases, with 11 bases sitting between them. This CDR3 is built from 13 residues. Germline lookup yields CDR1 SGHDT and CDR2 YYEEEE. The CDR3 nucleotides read TGTGCCAGCAGCTTGACCAGGGCTGGGCCCCAGCATTTT. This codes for CASSLTRAGPQHF.

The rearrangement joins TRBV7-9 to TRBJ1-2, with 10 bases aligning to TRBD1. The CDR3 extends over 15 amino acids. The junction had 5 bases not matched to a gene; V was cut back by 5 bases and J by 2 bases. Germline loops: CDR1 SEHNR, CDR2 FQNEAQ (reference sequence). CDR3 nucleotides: TGTGCCAGCAGCCAAGGGACAGGGGCGAACTATGGCTACACCTTC. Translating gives CASSQGTGANYGYTF.

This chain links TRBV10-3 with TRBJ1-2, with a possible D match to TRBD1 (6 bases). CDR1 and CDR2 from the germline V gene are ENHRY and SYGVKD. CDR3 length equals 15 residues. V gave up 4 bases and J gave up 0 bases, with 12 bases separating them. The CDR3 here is CAISGGAGANYGYTF. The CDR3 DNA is TGTGCCATCAGTGGGGGGGCGGGAGCTAACTATGGCTACACCTTC.

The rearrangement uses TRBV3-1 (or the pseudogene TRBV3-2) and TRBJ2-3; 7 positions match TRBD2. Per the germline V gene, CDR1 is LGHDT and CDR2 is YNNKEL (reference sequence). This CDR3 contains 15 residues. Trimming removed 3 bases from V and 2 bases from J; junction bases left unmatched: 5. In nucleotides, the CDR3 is TGTGCCAGCAGCCACGCAAGCGGGGACACAGATACGCAGTATTTT. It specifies CASSHASGDTDTQYF.

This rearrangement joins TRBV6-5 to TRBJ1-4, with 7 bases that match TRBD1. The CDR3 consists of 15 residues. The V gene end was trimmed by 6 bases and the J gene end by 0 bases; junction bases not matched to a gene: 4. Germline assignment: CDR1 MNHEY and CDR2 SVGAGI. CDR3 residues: CASRGQLSTNEKLFF. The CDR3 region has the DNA TGTGCCAGCAGGGGACAGTTATCAACTAATGAAAAACTGTTTTTT.

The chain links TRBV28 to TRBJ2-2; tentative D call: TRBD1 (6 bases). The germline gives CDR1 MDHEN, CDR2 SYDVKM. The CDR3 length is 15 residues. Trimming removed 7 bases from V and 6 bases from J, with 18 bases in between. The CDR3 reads CASIFSQGISGELFF. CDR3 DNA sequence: TGTGCCAGCATTTTTTCACAGGGAATCTCCGGGGAGCTGTTTTTT.

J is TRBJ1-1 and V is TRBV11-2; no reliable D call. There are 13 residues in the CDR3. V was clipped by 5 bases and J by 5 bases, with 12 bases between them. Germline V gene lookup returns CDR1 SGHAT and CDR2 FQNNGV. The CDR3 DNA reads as TGTGCCAGCAGCACCGAGAGTAGAACTGAAGCTTTCTTT. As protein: CASSTESRTEAFF. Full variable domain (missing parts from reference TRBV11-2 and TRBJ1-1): EAGVAQSPRYKIIEKRQSVAFWCNPISGHATLYWYQQILGQGPKLLIQFQNNGVVDDSQLPKDRFSAERLKGVDSTLKIQPAKLEDSAVYLCASSTESRTEAFFGQGTRLTVV.

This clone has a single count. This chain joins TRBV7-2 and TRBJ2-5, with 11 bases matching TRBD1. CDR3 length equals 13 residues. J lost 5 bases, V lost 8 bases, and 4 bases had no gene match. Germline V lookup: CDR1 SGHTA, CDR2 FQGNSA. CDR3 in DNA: TGTGCCAGCCGTCGGGACAGGGGGGAGACCCAGTACTTC. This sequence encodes CASRRDRGETQYF.

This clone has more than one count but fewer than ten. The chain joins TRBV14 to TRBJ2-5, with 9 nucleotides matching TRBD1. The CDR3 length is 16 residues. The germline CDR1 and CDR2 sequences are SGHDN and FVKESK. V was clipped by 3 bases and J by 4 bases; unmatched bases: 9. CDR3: CASSQKRDREGETQYF. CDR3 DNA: TGTGCCAGCAGCCAGAAACGGGACAGGGAGGGAGAGACCCAGTACTTC.

The CDR3 is CASSSKTKNIQYF. The CDR3 DNA reads TGTGCCAGCAGCAGTAAAACCAAAAACATTCAGTACTTC. The rearrangement uses TRBV12-3 or TRBV12-4 and TRBJ2-4; the D is unclear. V lost 6 bases and J lost 2, with 8 bases in between. This CDR3 has 13 residues.